The clone carrying this TCR beta chain has a count of ten or more. Its antigen is undetermined. The V end was cut by 0 bases, the J end by 0 bases, with 14 bases between. Germline CDR1 LGHNA, CDR2 YNFKEQ. The CDR3 sequence is 18 residues long. This sample is drawn from a study of T cells after yellow fever vaccination. Whole-study findings and limits: Clonotypes shared by both compartments, CD4 and CD8, made up a small share.

Template switching by 5'RACE produced TCR cDNA, adding a universal primer site and UMIs. TCRdb passed the 5' RACE reads through MiXCR, listing each CDR3 protein once. The repertoire has roughly 330,000 distinct CDR3 sequences, about 4% of them found once; the top ten carry about 24%. This sequence was found in a young man who received the YFV17D yellow fever vaccine. Specimen: PBMCs, collected 5 days after the yellow fever booster vaccination. The chain joins TRBV4-2 to TRBJ2-2, with D possibly matching TRBD2 (5 bases). CDR3 loop: CASSQESRTYPNTGELFF. The CDR3 DNA reads as TGTGCCAGCAGCCAAGAATCGCGGACTTACCCGAACACCGGGGAGCTGTTTTTT.